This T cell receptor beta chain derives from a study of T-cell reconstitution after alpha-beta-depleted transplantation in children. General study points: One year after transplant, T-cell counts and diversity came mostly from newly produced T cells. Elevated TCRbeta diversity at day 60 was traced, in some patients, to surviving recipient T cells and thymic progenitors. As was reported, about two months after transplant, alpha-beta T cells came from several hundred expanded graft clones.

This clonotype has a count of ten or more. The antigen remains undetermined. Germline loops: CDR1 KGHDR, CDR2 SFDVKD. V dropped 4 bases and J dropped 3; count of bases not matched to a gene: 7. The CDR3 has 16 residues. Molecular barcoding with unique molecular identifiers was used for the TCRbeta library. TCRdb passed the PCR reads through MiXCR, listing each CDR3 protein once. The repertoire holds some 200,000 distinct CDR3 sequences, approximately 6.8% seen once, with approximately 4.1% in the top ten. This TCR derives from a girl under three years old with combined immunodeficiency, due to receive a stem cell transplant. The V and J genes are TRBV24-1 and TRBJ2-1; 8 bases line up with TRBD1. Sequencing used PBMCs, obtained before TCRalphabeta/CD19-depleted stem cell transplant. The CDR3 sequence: CATSDYGQGLYNEQFF. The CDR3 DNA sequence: TGTGCCACCAGTGACTATGGACAGGGCCTCTACAATGAGCAGTTCTTC.